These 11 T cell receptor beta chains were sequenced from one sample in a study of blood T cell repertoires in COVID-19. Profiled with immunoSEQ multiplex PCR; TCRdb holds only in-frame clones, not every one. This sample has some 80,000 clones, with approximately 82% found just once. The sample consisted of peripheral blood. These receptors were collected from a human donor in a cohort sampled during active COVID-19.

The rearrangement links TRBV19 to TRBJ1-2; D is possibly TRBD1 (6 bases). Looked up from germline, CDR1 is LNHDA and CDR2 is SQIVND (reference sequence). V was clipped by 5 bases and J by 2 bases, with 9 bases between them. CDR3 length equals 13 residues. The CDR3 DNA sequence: TGTGCCAGTAGTTCGGACAGAAACTATGGCTACACCTTC. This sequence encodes CASSSDRNYGYTF.

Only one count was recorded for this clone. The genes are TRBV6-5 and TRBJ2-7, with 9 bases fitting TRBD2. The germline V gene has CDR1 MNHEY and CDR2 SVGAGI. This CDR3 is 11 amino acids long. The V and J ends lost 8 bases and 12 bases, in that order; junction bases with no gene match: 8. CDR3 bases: TGTGCCAGCGCGGGAGGGAGTTGGTGGTACTTC. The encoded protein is CASAGGSWWYF.

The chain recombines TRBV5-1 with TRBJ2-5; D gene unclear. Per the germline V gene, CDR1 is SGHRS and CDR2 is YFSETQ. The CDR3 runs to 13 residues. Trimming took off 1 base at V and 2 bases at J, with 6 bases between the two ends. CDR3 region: CASSLTPQETQYF. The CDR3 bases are TGCGCCAGCAGCTTGACACCTCAAGAGACCCAGTACTTC.

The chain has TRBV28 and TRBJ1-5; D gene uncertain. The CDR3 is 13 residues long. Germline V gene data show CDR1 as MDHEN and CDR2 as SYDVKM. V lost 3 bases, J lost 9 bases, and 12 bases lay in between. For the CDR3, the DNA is TGTGCCAGCAGTTTTGAGAGGGCGAGGCCCCAGCATTTT. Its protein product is CASSFERARPQHF.

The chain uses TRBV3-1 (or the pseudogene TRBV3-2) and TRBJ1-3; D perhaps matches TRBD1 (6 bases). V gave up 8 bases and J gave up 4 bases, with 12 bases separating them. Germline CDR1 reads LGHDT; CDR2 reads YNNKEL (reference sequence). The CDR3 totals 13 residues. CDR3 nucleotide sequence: TGTGCCAGCTCGGGGGGGCGAGGAAACACCATATATTTT. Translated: CASSGGRGNTIYF.

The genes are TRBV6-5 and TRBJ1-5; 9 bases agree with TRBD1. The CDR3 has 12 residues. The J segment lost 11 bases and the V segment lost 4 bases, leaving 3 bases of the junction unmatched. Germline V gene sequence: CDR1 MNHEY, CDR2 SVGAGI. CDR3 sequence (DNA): TGTGCCAGCAGTTTCCGGGACAGGGCCCAGCATTTT. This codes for CASSFRDRAQHF.

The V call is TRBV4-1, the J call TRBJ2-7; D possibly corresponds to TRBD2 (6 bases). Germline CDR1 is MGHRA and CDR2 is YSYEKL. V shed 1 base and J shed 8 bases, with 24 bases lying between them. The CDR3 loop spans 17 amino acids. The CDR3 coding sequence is TGCGCCAGCAGCCAAGCCCCCTCACCGGGAGCCGGGGTTCAGCAGTACTTC. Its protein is CASSQAPSPGAGVQQYF.

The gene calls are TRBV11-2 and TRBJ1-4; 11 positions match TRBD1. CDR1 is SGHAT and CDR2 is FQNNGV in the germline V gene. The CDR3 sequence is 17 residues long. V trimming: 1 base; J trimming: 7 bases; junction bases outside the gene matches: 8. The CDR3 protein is CASSLGGQGAWIEKLFF. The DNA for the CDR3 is TGTGCCAGCAGCTTAGGCGGACAGGGGGCATGGATTGAAAAACTGTTTTTT.

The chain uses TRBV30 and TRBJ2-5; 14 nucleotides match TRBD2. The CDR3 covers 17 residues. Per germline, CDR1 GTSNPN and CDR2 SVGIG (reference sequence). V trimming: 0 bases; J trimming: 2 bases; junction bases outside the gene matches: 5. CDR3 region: CAWSVMGLAGVQETQYF. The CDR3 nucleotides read TGTGCCTGGAGTGTTATGGGACTAGCGGGAGTACAAGAGACCCAGTACTTC.

CDR3 residues: CASLYGGNTEAFF. In nucleotides, the CDR3 is TGTGCCAGCCTCTACGGGGGAAACACTGAAGCTTTCTTT. The J gene is TRBJ1-1, the V gene TRBV7-9; TRBD1 might be the D (5 bases). The CDR3 length is 13 residues. Germline V gene lookup returns CDR1 SEHNR and CDR2 FQNEAQ (reference sequence). V lost 8 bases and J 2 bases, leaving 12 bases between the germline ends.

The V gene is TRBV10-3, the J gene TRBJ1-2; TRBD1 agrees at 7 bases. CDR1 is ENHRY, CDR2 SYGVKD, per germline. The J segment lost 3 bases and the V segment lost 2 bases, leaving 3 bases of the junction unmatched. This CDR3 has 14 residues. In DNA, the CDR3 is TGTGCCATCAGTGAGGTAGGGGGCGACTATGGCTACACCTTC. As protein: CAISEVGGDYGYTF.